This TCR beta chain is drawn from a study of molecular identifiers for immune sequencing clone quantification. Study context: Replicate experiments divided RNA from around 18,000 or 91,000 naive CD8 cells into five parts and sequenced four.

In the sort, naive CD8 T cells were defined as CD8+CD4-CCR7+CD45RA+. The V and J ends lost 8 bases and 0 bases respectively, with 18 bases between them. Germline assignment: CDR1 MNHEY and CDR2 SVGEGT. This CDR3 spans 16 amino acids. This clonotype was recorded a few times. Bulk TCR library preparation followed previously described methods with listed TCR primers. TCRdb ran MiXCR on the PCR reads and lists one entry per CDR3 protein. This table has over 300,000 distinct CDR3 sequences, roughly 24% appearing once. Sequenced sample: naive CD8+ T cells from blood, with Jurkat cell RNA spiked in. The subset here: FACS-sorted CD8+CD4-CCR7+CD45RA+ naive T cells. The origin of this receptor is a human donor in good health. Some libraries in this study had Jurkat cell RNA spiked in. The V and J genes are TRBV6-2 or TRBV6-3 and TRBJ2-3, with D possibly being TRBD2 (6 bases). As DNA, the CDR3 is TGTGCCAGCCCCCCTTTGGGCGGGGAAAGCACAGATACGCAGTATTTT. This encodes CASPPLGGESTDTQYF.